Listed below are T cell receptor beta chains from one sample, sequenced in a study of cytomegalovirus exposure and HLA in healthy donors. Profiled with immunoSEQ multiplex PCR; TCRdb holds only in-frame clones, not every one. The data show about 330,000 clones, approximately 90% seen once. Input material: PBMCs. These receptors came from a woman aged 18-29 years in good health and CMV-seronegative. Each CDR3 is given with its conserved first and last residue. Fields, in order: CDR3 protein, CDR3 DNA, D gene, J gene, V gene, clone size. A D gene is named only where the DNA matches it firmly. The size of a clone is reported for some rows only, either as once, few or many, or as a class for expanded clones.

CDR3aa: CASSLGREYGYTF
CDR3nt: TGTGCCAGCAGCTTGGGAAGGGAGTATGGCTACACCTTC
d_gene: -
j_gene: TRBJ1-2
v_gene: TRBV5-6
abundance: -

CDR3aa: CAWSKTDRTGGYTF
CDR3nt: TGTGCCTGGAGTAAGACGGACAGGACGGGTGGCTACACCTTC
d_gene: TRBD1
j_gene: TRBJ1-2
v_gene: TRBV30
abundance: -

CDR3aa: CASSLGETSGDEQFF
CDR3nt: TGTGCCAGCAGCTTGGGGGAGACTAGTGGAGATGAGCAGTTCTTC
d_gene: -
j_gene: TRBJ2-1
v_gene: TRBV5-4
abundance: -

CDR3aa: CASSLQFYNEQFF
CDR3nt: TGTGCCAGCAGCTTACAATTCTACAATGAGCAGTTCTTC
d_gene: -
j_gene: TRBJ2-1
v_gene: TRBV5-6
abundance: -

CDR3aa: CASSQVTGYETQYF
CDR3nt: TGCGCCAGCAGCCAAGTTACAGGGTACGAGACCCAGTACTTC
d_gene: -
j_gene: TRBJ2-5
v_gene: TRBV4-1
abundance: -

CDR3aa: CASSQPDRDEVEQFF
CDR3nt: TGTGCCAGCAGCCAACCTGACAGGGATGAGGTTGAGCAGTTCTTC
d_gene: TRBD1
j_gene: TRBJ2-1
v_gene: TRBV7-8
abundance: -

CDR3aa: CASSQPSAGVVTDTQYF
CDR3nt: TGTGCCAGCAGCCAGCCGTCCGCGGGGGTAGTCACAGATACGCAGTATTTT
d_gene: TRBD2
j_gene: TRBJ2-3
v_gene: TRBV7-9
abundance: -

CDR3aa: CASSLPDRGQETQYF
CDR3nt: TGTGCCAGCAGCCTCCCGGACAGGGGACAAGAGACCCAGTACTTC
d_gene: TRBD1
j_gene: TRBJ2-5
v_gene: TRBV28
abundance: -

CDR3aa: CASGLAGGTDTQYF
CDR3nt: TGTGCCAGCGGACTAGCGGGAGGCACAGATACGCAGTATTTT
d_gene: TRBD2
j_gene: TRBJ2-3
v_gene: TRBV5-6
abundance: -

CDR3aa: CASSQQRQGEGSYEQYF
CDR3nt: TGTGCCAGCAGTCAACAAAGACAGGGCGAAGGCTCCTACGAGCAGTACTTC
d_gene: TRBD1
j_gene: TRBJ2-7
v_gene: TRBV13
abundance: -

CDR3aa: CASSRRGLASDEQFF
CDR3nt: TGTGCCAGCAGCCGCCGGGGACTAGCGTCCGATGAGCAGTTCTTC
d_gene: TRBD2
j_gene: TRBJ2-1
v_gene: TRBV11-2
abundance: -

CDR3aa: CASSVLPGLARDNEQFF
CDR3nt: TGTGCCAGCAGTGTGCTCCCCGGACTAGCGAGGGACAATGAGCAGTTCTTC
d_gene: TRBD2
j_gene: TRBJ2-1
v_gene: TRBV25-1
abundance: once

CDR3aa: CASSLDPGQGWDEQYF
CDR3nt: TGTGCCAGCAGTTTAGACCCGGGACAGGGGTGGGATGAGCAGTACTTC
d_gene: TRBD1
j_gene: TRBJ2-7
v_gene: TRBV27
abundance: -

CDR3aa: CASSLSSTYEQYF
CDR3nt: TGTGCCAGCAGTTTGAGTTCCACCTACGAGCAGTACTTC
d_gene: -
j_gene: TRBJ2-7
v_gene: TRBV27
abundance: -

CDR3aa: CASSADTGELFF
CDR3nt: TGTGCCAGCAGTGCGGACACCGGGGAGCTGTTTTTT
d_gene: -
j_gene: TRBJ2-2
v_gene: TRBV2
abundance: -

CDR3aa: CASSLAGEDGYTF
CDR3nt: TGCGCCAGCAGCTTGGCCGGGGAGGATGGCTACACCTTC
d_gene: -
j_gene: TRBJ1-2
v_gene: TRBV5-1
abundance: -

CDR3aa: CAWSPGGRRYNEQFF
CDR3nt: TGTGCCTGGAGTCCGGGCGGGAGACGCTACAATGAGCAGTTCTTC
d_gene: TRBD2
j_gene: TRBJ2-1
v_gene: TRBV30
abundance: -

CDR3aa: CASSLRSGRSDEQFF
CDR3nt: TGTGCCAGCAGCTTGAGGAGCGGGAGGTCAGATGAGCAGTTCTTC
d_gene: TRBD2
j_gene: TRBJ2-1
v_gene: TRBV5-8
abundance: -

CDR3aa: CASSPTRPDTQYF
CDR3nt: TGTGCCAGCTCACCAACTAGACCAGATACGCAGTATTTT
d_gene: -
j_gene: TRBJ2-3
v_gene: TRBV18
abundance: -

CDR3aa: CASSRTSGGYEQYF
CDR3nt: TGTGCCAGCAGCCGTACTAGCGGGGGCTACGAGCAGTACTTC
d_gene: TRBD2
j_gene: TRBJ2-7
v_gene: TRBV14
abundance: -

CDR3aa: CASSLTSSSPGGGEQYF
CDR3nt: TGTGCCAGCAGCTTAACCAGTTCTAGCCCGGGAGGTGGAGAGCAGTACTTC
d_gene: TRBD2
j_gene: TRBJ2-7
v_gene: TRBV7-2
abundance: few

CDR3aa: CASSHHRRDTEAFF
CDR3nt: TGTGCCAGCAGTCATCACAGGAGGGATACTGAAGCTTTCTTT
d_gene: -
j_gene: TRBJ1-1
v_gene: TRBV28
abundance: -

CDR3aa: CASSDPGGGPNYGYTF
CDR3nt: TGCGCCAGCAGTGACCCGGGAGGGGGCCCTAACTATGGCTACACCTTC
d_gene: TRBD1
j_gene: TRBJ1-2
v_gene: TRBV10-2
abundance: -

CDR3aa: CASSPGTSEYEQYF
CDR3nt: TGCGCCAGCAGCCCGGGGACTAGCGAGTACGAGCAGTACTTC
d_gene: TRBD2
j_gene: TRBJ2-7
v_gene: TRBV5-1
abundance: -

CDR3aa: CASSPRGLAANNEQFF
CDR3nt: TGTGCCAGCAGCCCACGGGGACTAGCGGCAAACAATGAGCAGTTCTTC
d_gene: TRBD2
j_gene: TRBJ2-1
v_gene: TRBV9
abundance: -

CDR3aa: CASSEVVPGRDTQYF
CDR3nt: TGTGCCAGCAGTGAAGTGGTACCGGGGAGAGATACGCAGTATTTT
d_gene: -
j_gene: TRBJ2-3
v_gene: TRBV6-1
abundance: -

CDR3aa: CASSQGNSGRVRGTYNEQFF
CDR3nt: TGCGCCAGCAGCCAAGGGAATAGCGGGAGGGTAAGGGGAACTTACAATGAGCAGTTCTTC
d_gene: TRBD2
j_gene: TRBJ2-1
v_gene: TRBV4-3
abundance: -

CDR3aa: CASSPQAGNQPQHF
CDR3nt: TGTGCCAGTAGTCCCCAGGCTGGCAATCAGCCCCAGCATTTT
d_gene: -
j_gene: TRBJ1-5
v_gene: TRBV19
abundance: once

CDR3aa: CASSSRQGVNTEAFF
CDR3nt: TGTGCCAGCAGCTCCAGACAGGGGGTGAACACTGAAGCTTTCTTT
d_gene: TRBD1
j_gene: TRBJ1-1
v_gene: TRBV7-2
abundance: -

CDR3aa: CASSSGTGAFEKLFF
CDR3nt: TGTGCCAGCTCATCTGGAACAGGAGCCTTTGAAAAACTGTTTTTT
d_gene: -
j_gene: TRBJ1-4
v_gene: TRBV18
abundance: -

CDR3aa: CASRLGGTTYNEQFF
CDR3nt: TGTGCCAGCAGGTTGGGGGGGACTACCTACAATGAGCAGTTCTTC
d_gene: TRBD2
j_gene: TRBJ2-1
v_gene: TRBV27
abundance: -

CDR3aa: CASSAGGGRNQPQHF
CDR3nt: TGTGCCAGCAGTGCTGGGGGGGGGCGGAATCAGCCCCAGCATTTT
d_gene: -
j_gene: TRBJ1-5
v_gene: TRBV2
abundance: -

CDR3aa: CASSLDGRAEETQYF
CDR3nt: TGCGCCAGCAGCTTGGACGGGAGGGCCGAAGAGACCCAGTACTTC
d_gene: TRBD2
j_gene: TRBJ2-5
v_gene: TRBV5-1
abundance: -

CDR3aa: CASLGQGDYEQYF
CDR3nt: TGTGCCAGTTTAGGACAGGGGGATTACGAGCAGTACTTC
d_gene: TRBD1
j_gene: TRBJ2-7
v_gene: TRBV14
abundance: -

CDR3aa: CSVDGTSGRGNEQFF
CDR3nt: TGCAGCGTCGACGGGACTAGCGGGAGGGGGAATGAGCAGTTCTTC
d_gene: TRBD2
j_gene: TRBJ2-1
v_gene: TRBV29-1
abundance: -

CDR3aa: CASSLRASGKSGSSYEQYF
CDR3nt: TGTGCCAGCAGCCTCCGGGCTAGCGGGAAGAGTGGAAGCTCCTACGAGCAGTACTTC
d_gene: TRBD2
j_gene: TRBJ2-7
v_gene: TRBV7-2
abundance: -

CDR3aa: CATSREEGSYEQYF
CDR3nt: TGTGCCACCAGCAGAGAAGAAGGGAGCTACGAGCAGTACTTC
d_gene: -
j_gene: TRBJ2-7
v_gene: TRBV15
abundance: -